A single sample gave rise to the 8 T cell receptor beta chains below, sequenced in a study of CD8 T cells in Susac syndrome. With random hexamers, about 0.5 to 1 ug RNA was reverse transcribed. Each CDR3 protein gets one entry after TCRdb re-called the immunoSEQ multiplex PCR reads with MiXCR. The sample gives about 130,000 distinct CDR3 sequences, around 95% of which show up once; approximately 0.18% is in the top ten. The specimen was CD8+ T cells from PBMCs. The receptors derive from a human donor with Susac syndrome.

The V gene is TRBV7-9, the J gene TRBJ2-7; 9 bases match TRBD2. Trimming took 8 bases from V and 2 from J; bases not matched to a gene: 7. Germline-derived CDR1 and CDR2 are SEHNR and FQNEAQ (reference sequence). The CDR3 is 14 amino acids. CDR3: CASAGPSGTYEQYF. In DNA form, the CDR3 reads TGTGCCAGCGCAGGGCCTAGCGGGACCTACGAGCAGTACTTC. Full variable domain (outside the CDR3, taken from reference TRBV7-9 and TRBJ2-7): DTGVSQNPRHKITKRGQNVTFRCDPISEHNRLYWYRQTLGQGPEFLTYFQNEAQLEKSRLLSDRFSAERPKGSFSTLEIQRTEQGDSAMYLCASAGPSGTYEQYFGPGTRLTVT.

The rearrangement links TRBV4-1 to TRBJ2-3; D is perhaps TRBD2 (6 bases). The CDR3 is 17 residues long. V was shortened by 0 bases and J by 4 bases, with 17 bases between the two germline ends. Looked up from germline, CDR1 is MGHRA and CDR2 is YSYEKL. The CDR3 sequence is CASSQDTGLLSADTQYF. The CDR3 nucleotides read TGCGCCAGCAGCCAAGATACTGGACTACTCTCAGCAGATACGCAGTATTTT.

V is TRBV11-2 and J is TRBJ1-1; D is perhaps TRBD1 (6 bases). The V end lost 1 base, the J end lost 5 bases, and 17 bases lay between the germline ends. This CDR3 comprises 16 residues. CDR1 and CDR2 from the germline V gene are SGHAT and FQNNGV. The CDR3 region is CASSLGWGHSGTEAFF. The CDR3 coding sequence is TGTGCCAGCAGCTTAGGATGGGGACACAGTGGGACTGAAGCTTTCTTT.

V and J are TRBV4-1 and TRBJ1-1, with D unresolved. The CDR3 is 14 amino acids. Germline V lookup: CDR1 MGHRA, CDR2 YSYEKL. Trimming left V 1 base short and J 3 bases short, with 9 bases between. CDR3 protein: CASSQVPDYTEAFF. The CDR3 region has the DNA TGCGCCAGCAGCCAAGTACCAGATTACACTGAAGCTTTCTTT.

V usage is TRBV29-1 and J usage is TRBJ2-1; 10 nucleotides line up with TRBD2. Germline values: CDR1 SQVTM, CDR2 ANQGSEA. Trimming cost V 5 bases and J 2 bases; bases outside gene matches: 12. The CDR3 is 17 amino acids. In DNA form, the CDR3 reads TGCAGCGTTCAGGGAGCGGGAGGGGGTAGGACCTACAATGAGCAGTTCTTC. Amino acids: CSVQGAGGGRTYNEQFF.

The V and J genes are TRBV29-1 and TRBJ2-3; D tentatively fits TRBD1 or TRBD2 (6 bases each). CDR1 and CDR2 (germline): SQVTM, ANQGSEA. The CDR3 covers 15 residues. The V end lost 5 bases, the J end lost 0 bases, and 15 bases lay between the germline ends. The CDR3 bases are TGCAGCGTTCTTCTGAGGGGGACTAGCACAGATACGCAGTATTTT. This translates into CSVLLRGTSTDTQYF.

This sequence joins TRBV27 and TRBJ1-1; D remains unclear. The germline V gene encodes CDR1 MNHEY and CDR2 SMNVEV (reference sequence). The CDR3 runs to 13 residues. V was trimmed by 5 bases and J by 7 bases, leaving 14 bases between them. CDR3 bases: TGTGCCAGCAGTCCAATCGGTAGCGGTGAAGCTTTCTTT. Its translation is CASSPIGSGEAFF.

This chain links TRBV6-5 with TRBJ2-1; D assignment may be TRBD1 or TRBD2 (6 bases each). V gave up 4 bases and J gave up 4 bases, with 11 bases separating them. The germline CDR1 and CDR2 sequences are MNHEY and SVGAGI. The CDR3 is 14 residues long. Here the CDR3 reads CASSLGGQYNEQFF. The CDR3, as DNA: TGTGCCAGCAGTTTGGGAGGACAGTACAATGAGCAGTTCTTC.